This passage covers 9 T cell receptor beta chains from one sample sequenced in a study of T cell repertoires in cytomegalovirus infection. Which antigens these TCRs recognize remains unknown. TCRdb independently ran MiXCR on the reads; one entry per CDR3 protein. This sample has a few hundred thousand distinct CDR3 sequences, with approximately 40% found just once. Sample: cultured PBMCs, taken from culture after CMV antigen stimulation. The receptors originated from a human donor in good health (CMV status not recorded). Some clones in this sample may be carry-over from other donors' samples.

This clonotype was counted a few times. The CDR3 region is CASSLMGGPTGELFF. The CDR3 DNA reads TGTGCCAGCAGCTTAATGGGGGGCCCCACCGGGGAGCTGTTTTTT. This chain joins TRBV7-9 and TRBJ2-2; the D gene could be TRBD1 or TRBD2 (6 bases each). In germline, CDR1 is SEHNR, CDR2 FQNEAQ (reference sequence). This CDR3 is built from 15 residues. V gave up 2 bases and J gave up 4 bases, with 11 bases separating them.

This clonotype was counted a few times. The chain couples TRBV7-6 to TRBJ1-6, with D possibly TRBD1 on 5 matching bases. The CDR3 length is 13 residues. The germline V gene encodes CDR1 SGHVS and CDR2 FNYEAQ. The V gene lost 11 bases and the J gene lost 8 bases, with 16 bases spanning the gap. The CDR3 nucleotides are TGTGCCGCAATCGGGGGTGGGCATTCACCCCTCCACTTT. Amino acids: CAAIGGGHSPLHF.

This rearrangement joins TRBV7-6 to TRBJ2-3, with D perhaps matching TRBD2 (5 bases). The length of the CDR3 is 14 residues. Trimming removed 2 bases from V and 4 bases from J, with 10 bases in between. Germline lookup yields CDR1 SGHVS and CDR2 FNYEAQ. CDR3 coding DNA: TGTGCCAGCAGCTTAATGAGGGCAGCAGATACGCAGTATTTT. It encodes CASSLMRAADTQYF.

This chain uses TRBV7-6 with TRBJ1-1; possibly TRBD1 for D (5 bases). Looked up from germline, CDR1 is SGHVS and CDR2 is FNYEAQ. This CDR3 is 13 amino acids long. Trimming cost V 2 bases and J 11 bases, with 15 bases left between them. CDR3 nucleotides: TGTGCCAGCAGCTTAAATCGGGACGGGATGGCTTTCTTT. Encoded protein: CASSLNRDGMAFF. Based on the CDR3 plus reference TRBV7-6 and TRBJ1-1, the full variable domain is GAGVSQSPRYKVTKRGQDVALRCDPISGHVSLYWYRQALGQGPEFLTYFNYEAQQDKSGLPNDRFSAERPEGSISTLTIQRTEQRDSAMYRCASSLNRDGMAFFGQGTRLTVV.

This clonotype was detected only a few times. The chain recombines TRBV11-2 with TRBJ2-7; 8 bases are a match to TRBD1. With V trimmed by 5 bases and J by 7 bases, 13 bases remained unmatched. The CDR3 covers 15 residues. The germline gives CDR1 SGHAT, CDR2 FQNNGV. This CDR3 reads CASSTTGTGRYEQYF. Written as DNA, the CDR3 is TGTGCCAGCAGCACCACCGGGACAGGTCGCTATGAGCAGTACTTC.

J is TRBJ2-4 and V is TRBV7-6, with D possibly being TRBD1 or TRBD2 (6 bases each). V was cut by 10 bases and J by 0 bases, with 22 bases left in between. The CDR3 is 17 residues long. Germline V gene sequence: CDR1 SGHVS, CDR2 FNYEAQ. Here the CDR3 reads CATEGGRGTLAKNIQYF. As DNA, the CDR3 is TGTGCCACCGAGGGGGGACGGGGGACCCTAGCCAAAAACATTCAGTACTTC.

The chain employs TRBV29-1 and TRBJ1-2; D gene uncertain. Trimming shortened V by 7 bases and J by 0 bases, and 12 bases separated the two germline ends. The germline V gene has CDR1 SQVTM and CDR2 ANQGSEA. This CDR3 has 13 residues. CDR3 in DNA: TGCAGCGCCCGGGCTTCAACTAACTATGGCTACACCTTC. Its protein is CSARASTNYGYTF.

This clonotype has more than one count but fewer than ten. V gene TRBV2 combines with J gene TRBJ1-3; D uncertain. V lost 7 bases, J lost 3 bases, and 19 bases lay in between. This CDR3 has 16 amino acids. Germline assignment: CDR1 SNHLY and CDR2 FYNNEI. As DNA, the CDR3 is TGTGCCAGCACGATGTTACCTCTCTCCCTTGGAAACACCATATATTTT. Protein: CASTMLPLSLGNTIYF.

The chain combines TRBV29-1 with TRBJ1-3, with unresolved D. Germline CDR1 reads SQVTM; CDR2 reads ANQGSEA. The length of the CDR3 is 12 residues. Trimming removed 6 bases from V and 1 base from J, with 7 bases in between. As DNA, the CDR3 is TGCAGCGTGGGGATTTCTGGAAACACCATATATTTT. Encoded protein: CSVGISGNTIYF.